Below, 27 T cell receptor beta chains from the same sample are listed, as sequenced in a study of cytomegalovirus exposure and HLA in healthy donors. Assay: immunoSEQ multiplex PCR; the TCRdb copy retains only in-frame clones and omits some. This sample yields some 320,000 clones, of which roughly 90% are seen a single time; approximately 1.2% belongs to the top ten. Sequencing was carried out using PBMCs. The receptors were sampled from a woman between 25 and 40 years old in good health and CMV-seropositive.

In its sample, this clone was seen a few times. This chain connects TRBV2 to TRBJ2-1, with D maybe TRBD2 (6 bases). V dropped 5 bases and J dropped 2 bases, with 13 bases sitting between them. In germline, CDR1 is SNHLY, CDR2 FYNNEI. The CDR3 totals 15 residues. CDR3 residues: CASSLKRAPYNEQFF. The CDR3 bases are TGTGCCAGCAGTCTCAAGCGGGCCCCCTACAATGAGCAGTTCTTC.

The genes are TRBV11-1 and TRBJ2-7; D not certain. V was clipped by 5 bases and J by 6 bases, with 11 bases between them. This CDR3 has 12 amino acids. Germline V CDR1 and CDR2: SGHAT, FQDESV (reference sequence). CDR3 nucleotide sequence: TGTGCCAGCAGCGCCGAGACCCCCGAGCAGTACTTC. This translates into CASSAETPEQYF.

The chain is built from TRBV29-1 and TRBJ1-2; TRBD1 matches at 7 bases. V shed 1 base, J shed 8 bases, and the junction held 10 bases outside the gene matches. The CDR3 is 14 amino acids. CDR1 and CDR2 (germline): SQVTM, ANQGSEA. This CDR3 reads CSVEVQPGGRGYTF. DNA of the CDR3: TGCAGCGTTGAAGTCCAACCAGGGGGTAGGGGCTACACCTTC. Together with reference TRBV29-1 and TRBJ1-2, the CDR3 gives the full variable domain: SAVISQKPSRDICQRGTSLTIQCQVDSQVTMMFWYRQQPGQSLTLIATANQGSEATYESGFVIDKFPISRPNLTFSTLTVSNMSPEDSSIYLCSVEVQPGGRGYTFGSGTRLTVV.

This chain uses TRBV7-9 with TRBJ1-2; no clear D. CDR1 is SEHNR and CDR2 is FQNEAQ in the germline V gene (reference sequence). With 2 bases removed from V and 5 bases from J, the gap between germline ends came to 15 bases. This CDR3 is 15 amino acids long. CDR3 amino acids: CASSLIGLTEYGYTF. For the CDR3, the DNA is TGTGCCAGCAGCTTAATAGGTCTGACCGAATATGGCTACACCTTC.

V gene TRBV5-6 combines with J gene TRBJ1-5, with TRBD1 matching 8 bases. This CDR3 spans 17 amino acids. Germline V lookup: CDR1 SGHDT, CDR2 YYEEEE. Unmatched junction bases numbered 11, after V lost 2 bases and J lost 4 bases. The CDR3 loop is CASSLQGVSNLNQPQHF. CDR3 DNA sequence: TGTGCCAGCAGCTTACAGGGGGTATCCAACTTAAATCAGCCCCAGCATTTT.

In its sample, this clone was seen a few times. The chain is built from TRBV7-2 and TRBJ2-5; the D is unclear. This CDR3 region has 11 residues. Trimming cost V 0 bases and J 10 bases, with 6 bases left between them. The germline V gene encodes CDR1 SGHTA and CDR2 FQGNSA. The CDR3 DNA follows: TGTGCCAGCAGCTTAGCGGGGTTCCAGTACTTC. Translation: CASSLAGFQYF.

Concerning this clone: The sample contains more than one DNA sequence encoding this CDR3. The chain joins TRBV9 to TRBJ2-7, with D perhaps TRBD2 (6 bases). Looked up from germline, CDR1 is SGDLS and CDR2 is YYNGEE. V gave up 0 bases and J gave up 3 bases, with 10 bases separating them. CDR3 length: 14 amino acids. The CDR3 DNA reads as TGTGCCAGCAGCGTAGCGGGGGAAAGCTACGAGCAGTACTTC. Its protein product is CASSVAGESYEQYF.

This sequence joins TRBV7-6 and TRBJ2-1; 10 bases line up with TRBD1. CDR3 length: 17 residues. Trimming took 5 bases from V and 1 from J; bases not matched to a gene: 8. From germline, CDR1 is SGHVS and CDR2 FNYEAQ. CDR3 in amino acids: CASSPRQGAMSYNEQFF. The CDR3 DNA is TGTGCCAGCAGCCCCCGACAGGGGGCGATGTCCTACAATGAGCAGTTCTTC.

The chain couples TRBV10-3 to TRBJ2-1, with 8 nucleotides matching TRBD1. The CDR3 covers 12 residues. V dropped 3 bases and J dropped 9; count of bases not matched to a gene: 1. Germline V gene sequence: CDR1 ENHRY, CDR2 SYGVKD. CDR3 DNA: TGTGCCATCAGTGAAGGACAGGGTGAGCAGTTCTTC. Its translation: CAISEGQGEQFF.

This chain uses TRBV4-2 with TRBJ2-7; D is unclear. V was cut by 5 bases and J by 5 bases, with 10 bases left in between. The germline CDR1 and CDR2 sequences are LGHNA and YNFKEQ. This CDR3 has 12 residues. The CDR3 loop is CASSSSDHEQYF. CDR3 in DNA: TGTGCCAGCAGCTCCTCGGACCACGAGCAGTACTTC.

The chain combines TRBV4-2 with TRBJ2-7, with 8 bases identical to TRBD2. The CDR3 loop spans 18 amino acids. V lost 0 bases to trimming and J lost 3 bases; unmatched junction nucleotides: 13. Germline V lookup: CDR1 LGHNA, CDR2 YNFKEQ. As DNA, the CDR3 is TGTGCCAGCAGCCAAGATCTTGTAGTTCCGGGAGGGCGCTACGAGCAGTACTTC. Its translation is CASSQDLVVPGGRYEQYF.

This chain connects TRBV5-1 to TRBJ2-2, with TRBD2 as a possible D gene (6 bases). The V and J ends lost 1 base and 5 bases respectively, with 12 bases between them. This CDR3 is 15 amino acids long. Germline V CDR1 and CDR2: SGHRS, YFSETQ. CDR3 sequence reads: CASSLLPGVTGELFF. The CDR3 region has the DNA TGCGCCAGCAGCTTGTTGCCGGGAGTAACCGGGGAGCTGTTTTTT.

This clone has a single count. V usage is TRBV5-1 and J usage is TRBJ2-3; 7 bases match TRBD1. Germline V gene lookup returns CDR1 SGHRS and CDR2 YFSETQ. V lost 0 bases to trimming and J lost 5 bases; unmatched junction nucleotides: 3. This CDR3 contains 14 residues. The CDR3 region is CASSLGQGEDTQYF. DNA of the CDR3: TGCGCCAGCAGCTTGGGGCAGGGGGAAGATACGCAGTATTTT.

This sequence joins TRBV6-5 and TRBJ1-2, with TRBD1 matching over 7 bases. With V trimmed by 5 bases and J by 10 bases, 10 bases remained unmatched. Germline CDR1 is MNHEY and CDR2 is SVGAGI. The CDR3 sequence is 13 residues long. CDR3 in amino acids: CASSRDRLSPYTF. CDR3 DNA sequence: TGTGCCAGCAGTCGGGACAGACTTTCTCCCTACACCTTC.

CDR3 bases: TGTGCCAGCAGCGTAGCTCCGGACAGGGTCCACGAGCAGTACTTC. Protein product: CASSVAPDRVHEQYF. The rearrangement uses TRBV9 and TRBJ2-7; TRBD1 matches 8 bases. The germline V gene has CDR1 SGDLS and CDR2 YYNGEE. The length of the CDR3 is 15 residues. The V and J ends lost 0 bases and 5 bases, in that order; junction bases with no gene match: 7.

CDR3 protein: CASKNYGYTF. The CDR3 nucleotides are TGTGCCAGCAAAAACTATGGCTACACCTTC. The gene calls are TRBV2 and TRBJ1-2; the D is unclear. Trimming pared 7 bases from V and 2 bases from J, leaving 2 bases between. The CDR3 totals 10 residues. From germline, CDR1 is SNHLY and CDR2 FYNNEI.

CDR3 nucleotide sequence: TGTGCCAGCAGTGCAGAGGCGGTGCCCTACAATGAGCAGTTCTTC. As protein: CASSAEAVPYNEQFF. The chain couples TRBV2 to TRBJ2-1; no clear D. The CDR3 sequence is 15 residues long. The germline CDR1 and CDR2 sequences are SNHLY and FYNNEI. Trimming took off 4 bases at V and 2 bases at J, with 12 bases between the two ends.

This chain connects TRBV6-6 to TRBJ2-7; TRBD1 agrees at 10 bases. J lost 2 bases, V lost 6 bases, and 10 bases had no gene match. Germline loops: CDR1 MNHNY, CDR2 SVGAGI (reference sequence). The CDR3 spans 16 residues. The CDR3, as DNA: TGTGCCAGCAGCACACGACAGGGGGCGACGCCCTACGAGCAGTACTTC. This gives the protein CASSTRQGATPYEQYF.

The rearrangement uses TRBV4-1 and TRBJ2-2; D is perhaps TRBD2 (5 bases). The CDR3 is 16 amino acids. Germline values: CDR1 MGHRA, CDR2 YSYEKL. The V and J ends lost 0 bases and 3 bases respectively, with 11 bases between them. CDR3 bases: TGCGCCAGCAGCCAAGAATTTCCGGAGGACACCGGGGAGCTGTTTTTT. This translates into CASSQEFPEDTGELFF.

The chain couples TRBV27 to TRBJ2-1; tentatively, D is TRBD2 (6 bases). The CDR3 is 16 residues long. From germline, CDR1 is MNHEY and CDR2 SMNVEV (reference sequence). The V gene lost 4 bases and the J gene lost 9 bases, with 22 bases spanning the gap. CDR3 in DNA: TGTGCCAGCAGTTCGCCGTTGGGGTGGGAGGCGGGTGAGCAGTTCTTC. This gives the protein CASSSPLGWEAGEQFF.

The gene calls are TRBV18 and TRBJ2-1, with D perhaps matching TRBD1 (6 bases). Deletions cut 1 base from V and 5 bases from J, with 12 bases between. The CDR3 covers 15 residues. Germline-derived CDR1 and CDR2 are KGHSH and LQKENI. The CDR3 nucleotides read TGTGCCAGCTCACCACTCAACAAGGGGGACAATGAGCAGTTCTTC. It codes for CASSPLNKGDNEQFF.

The CDR3 sequence is CASSLPGTNTGELFF. The DNA for the CDR3 is TGTGCCAGCAGTTTACCCGGAACGAACACCGGGGAGCTGTTTTTT. The rearrangement links TRBV28 to TRBJ2-2; no reliable D call. V was clipped by 2 bases and J by 0 bases, with 7 bases between them. The germline CDR1 and CDR2 sequences are MDHEN and SYDVKM. The CDR3 loop spans 15 amino acids.

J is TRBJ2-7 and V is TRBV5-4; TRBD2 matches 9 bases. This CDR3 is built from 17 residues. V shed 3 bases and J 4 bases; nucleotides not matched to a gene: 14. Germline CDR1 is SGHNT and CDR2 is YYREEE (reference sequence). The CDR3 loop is CASSSSLGSSGEYEQYF. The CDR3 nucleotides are TGTGCCAGCAGCTCCTCTCTTGGGTCTAGCGGGGAGTACGAGCAGTACTTC.

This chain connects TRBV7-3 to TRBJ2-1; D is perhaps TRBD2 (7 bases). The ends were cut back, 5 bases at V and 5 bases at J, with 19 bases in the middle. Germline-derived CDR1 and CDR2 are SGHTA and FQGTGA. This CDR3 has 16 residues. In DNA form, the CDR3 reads TGTGCCAGCAGCCAAAAAGTACGGGGGGCGAACAATGAGCAGTTCTTC. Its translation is CASSQKVRGANNEQFF.

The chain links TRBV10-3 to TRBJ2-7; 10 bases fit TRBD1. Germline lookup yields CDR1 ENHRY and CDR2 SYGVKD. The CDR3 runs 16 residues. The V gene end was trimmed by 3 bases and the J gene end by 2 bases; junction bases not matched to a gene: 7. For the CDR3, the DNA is TGTGCCATCAGTGATTCCGGGACAGGGGAAACCTACGAGCAGTACTTC. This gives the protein CAISDSGTGETYEQYF.

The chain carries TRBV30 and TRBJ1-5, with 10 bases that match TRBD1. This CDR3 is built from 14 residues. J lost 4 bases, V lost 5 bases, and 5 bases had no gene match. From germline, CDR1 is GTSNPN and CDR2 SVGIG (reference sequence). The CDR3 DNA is TGTGCCTGGGAGGGGACAGGGGCGAATCAGCCCCAGCATTTT. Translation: CAWEGTGANQPQHF.

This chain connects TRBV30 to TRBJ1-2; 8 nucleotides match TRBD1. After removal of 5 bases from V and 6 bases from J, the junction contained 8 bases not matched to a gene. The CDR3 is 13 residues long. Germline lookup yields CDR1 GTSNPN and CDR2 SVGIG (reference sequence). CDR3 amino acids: CAWLPGTGNGYTF. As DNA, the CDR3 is TGTGCCTGGCTTCCCGGGACAGGAAATGGCTACACCTTC.